This is a list of T cell receptor beta chains from one sample in a study of CD8+CD57+ T cells in acquired aplastic anemia. TCRdb re-called the reads with MiXCR, one entry per CDR3 protein. The table has more than 250,000 distinct CDR3 sequences, approximately 55% seen once; the top ten hold around 7.6%. Material for sequencing was sorted CD4+, CD8+, or CD8+CD57+ T cells (not recorded which) from PBMCs. The receptor set was obtained from a human donor with severe aplastic anemia or a healthy control (not recorded which). Both conserved end residues are part of each CDR3. Fields, in order: CDR3 length, clone size, D gene, J gene, V gene, CDR3 DNA, CDR3 protein. D genes are given only for firm matches. Clone size is not always given. Where it is, it says once, few, many or a class for expanded clones.

>16|many|TRBD1|TRBJ1-5|TRBV25-1
TGTGCCAGCAGTGGACCAACGCAGGGGGCAGATCAGCCCCAGCATTTT
CASSGPTQGADQPQHF
>16|once|-|TRBJ2-7|TRBV12-3/TRBV12-4
TGTGCCAGCAGTTTCCCCCTCGGGACCCCATTCGACGAGCAGTACTTC
CASSFPLGTPFDEQYF
>13|few|-|TRBJ2-3|TRBV24-1
TGTGCCACCAGTCCCTCCCAGCATATCACGCAGTATTTT
CATSPSQHITQYF
>11|-|-|TRBJ1-1|TRBV7-6
TGTGCCACGGGACTCGGCACTGAAGCTTTCTTT
CATGLGTEAFF
>14|once|-|TRBJ2-7|TRBV7-2
TGTGCCAGCAGTACCGACCTAGGCCAGTACGAGCAGTACTTC
CASSTDLGQYEQYF
>15|-|-|TRBJ2-1|TRBV9
TGTGCCAGCAGCGTAGCGGAGGGCGCGTACAATGAGCAGTTCTTC
CASSVAEGAYNEQFF
>16|-|TRBD2|TRBJ2-1|TRBV7-3
TGTGCCAGCAGCCCCCGCGGGACTAGCGGGAGTGGTGAGCAGTTCTTC
CASSPRGTSGSGEQFF
>17|many|TRBD1|TRBJ1-4|TRBV20-1
TGCAGTGCTCTCTGGTGGGACAGGGGCAGTGCTAATGAAAAACTGTTTTTT
CSALWWDRGSANEKLFF
>13|many|-|TRBJ2-3|TRBV6-4
TGTGCCAGCAGTGAGGGTGCCACAGATACGCAGTATTTT
CASSEGATDTQYF
>15|many|-|TRBJ1-2|TRBV6-2/TRBV6-3
TGTGCCAGCAGTGACCCTGGTGGGCGTAACTATGGCTACACCTTC
CASSDPGGRNYGYTF
>14|-|-|TRBJ1-2|TRBV20-1
TGCAGTGCTAACGAGGGCGATTTGAACTATGGCTACACCTTC
CSANEGDLNYGYTF
>14|few|TRBD1|TRBJ1-6|TRBV7-2
TGTGCCAGCAGCCTCGGACAGGGACACTCACCCCTCCACTTT
CASSLGQGHSPLHF
>13|many|-|TRBJ1-2|TRBV5-6
TGTGCCAGCAGCTGGGGACGGACGGGGGGCTACACCTTC
CASSWGRTGGYTF
>15|many|TRBD2|TRBJ2-3|TRBV4-2
TGTGCCAGCAGCCTAGCGGGGGGCCACACAGATACGCAGTATTTT
CASSLAGGHTDTQYF
>14|-|-|TRBJ2-2|TRBV7-3
TGTGCCAGCAGCTTATCATGGAACACCGGGGAGCTGTTTTTT
CASSLSWNTGELFF
>14|-|-|TRBJ1-2|TRBV29-1
TGCAGCGTTGAGTGGACCCCGGAGGGCTATGGCTACACCTTC
CSVEWTPEGYGYTF
>16|-|TRBD1|TRBJ1-2|TRBV4-3
TGCGCCAGCAGCCAAGACCGACAGGGGGGTGGCTATGGCTGCACCTTC
CASSQDRQGGGYGCTF
>17|few|TRBD2|TRBJ2-3|TRBV19
TGTGCCAGCTCACCACTTGCTAGCGGGGTTAGCACAGATACGCAGTATTTT
CASSPLASGVSTDTQYF
>14|-|-|TRBJ2-7|TRBV7-8
TGTGCCAGCAGCTTAGACCTTTCCGACTACGAGCAGTACTTC
CASSLDLSDYEQYF
>13|-|-|TRBJ1-3|TRBV19
TGTGCCAGTAGTTACTCCACCGGGAACACCATATATTTT
CASSYSTGNTIYF
>14|-|-|TRBJ1-2|TRBV10-2
TGCGCCAGCAGTGACCGGGCTGGTCTGGCTGGCTACACCTTC
CASSDRAGLAGYTF
>15|-|TRBD1|TRBJ1-2|TRBV20-1
TGCAGTGCTAGAGATCGCGGACAGGGGGCTCATGGCTACACCTTC
CSARDRGQGAHGYTF
>14|many|-|TRBJ1-6|TRBV2
TGTGCCAGCAGTACCAATGGGGGGAATTCACCCCTCCACTTT
CASSTNGGNSPLHF
>17|few|-|TRBJ1-6|TRBV9
TGTGCCAGCAGCGCCACTTTACAGGGCAATGCGGATTCACCCCTCCACTTT
CASSATLQGNADSPLHF
>15|-|-|TRBJ1-1|TRBV7-8
TGTGCCAGCAGTCCGAAGCGACTACAGGGTACTGAAGCTTTCTTT
CASSPKRLQGTEAFF
>14|few|-|TRBJ2-7|TRBV20-1
TGCAGTGCTAGGGGGGAAAGAGAGTCCTACGAGCAGTACTTC
CSARGERESYEQYF
>16|-|-|TRBJ1-5|TRBV7-2
TGTGCCAGCAGCATATTGGGTACAGGGACCGGTCAGCCCCAGCATTTT
CASSILGTGTGQPQHF
>13|-|-|TRBJ1-5|TRBV29-1
TGCAGCGTTCGATCAGGGGGCAATCAGCCCCAGCATTTT
CSVRSGGNQPQHF
>14|few|TRBD1|TRBJ2-7|TRBV25-1
TGTGCCAGCAGTCAGGGACAGGGTGCGTACGAGCAGTACTTC
CASSQGQGAYEQYF
>15|many|TRBD2|TRBJ2-1|TRBV3-1
TGTGCCAGCAGCCAAGTACTAGCGGGGGGCAATGAGCAGTTCTTC
CASSQVLAGGNEQFF
>16|once|-|TRBJ2-7|TRBV7-8
TGCGCCAGCAGCCAAAGTGGAGGGCCCAGGGGTTGGGAGCAGTACTTC
CASSQSGGPRGWEQYF
>13|many|TRBD2|TRBJ2-1|TRBV3-1
TGTGCCAGCAGCCAGTTCCTAGCGGGGGGTCAGTTCTTC
CASSQFLAGGQFF